These T cell receptor beta chains were read from a single sample in a study of T cells in Graves' hyperthyroidism and ophthalmopathy. TCRdb itself ran the multiplex PCR reads through MiXCR, one entry per CDR3 protein. The sample includes hundreds of thousands of distinct CDR3 sequences, nearly 45% seen only once; the top ten take more than 7%. Sample: peripheral blood or thyroid tissue (not recorded which). All receptors derive from an adult man with Graves' disease, either hyperthyroidism or ophthalmopathy (not recorded which). Each CDR3 is given with its conserved first and last residue. Each record gives: D gene, clone size, V gene, J gene, CDR3 DNA, CDR3 protein. A D gene is named only where the DNA matches it firmly. The size of a clone is reported for some rows only, either as once, few or many, or as a class for expanded clones.

d_gene: TRBD2
abundance: few
v_gene: TRBV7-2
j_gene: TRBJ2-5
CDR3nt: TGTGCCAGCAGCCCCCGGACTAGTGGAGAGACCCAGTACTTC
CDR3aa: CASSPRTSGETQYF

d_gene: -
abundance: -
v_gene: TRBV7-8
j_gene: TRBJ1-5
CDR3nt: TGTGCCAGCAGCTTAGGAGAACCCCCACAAGCCCAGCATTTT
CDR3aa: CASSLGEPPQAQHF

d_gene: -
abundance: -
v_gene: TRBV2
j_gene: TRBJ2-7
CDR3nt: TGTGCCAGCAGTAGAGGAACCGAGCAGTACTTC
CDR3aa: CASSRGTEQYF

d_gene: -
abundance: many
v_gene: TRBV7-9
j_gene: TRBJ1-1
CDR3nt: TGTGCCAGCAGCTTAGCTGACAGCATGAACACTGAAGCTTTCTTT
CDR3aa: CASSLADSMNTEAFF

d_gene: TRBD2
abundance: -
v_gene: TRBV25-1
j_gene: TRBJ2-7
CDR3nt: TGTGCCAGCTTGACTAGCGCGAAACCCTACGAGCAGTACTTC
CDR3aa: CASLTSAKPYEQYF

d_gene: -
abundance: few
v_gene: TRBV7-9
j_gene: TRBJ2-7
CDR3nt: TGTGCCAGCAGCTTAGTTCCGGATCCCTCGGGGCCCTACAAGCAGTACTTC
CDR3aa: CASSLVPDPSGPYKQYF

d_gene: -
abundance: few
v_gene: TRBV7-9
j_gene: TRBJ1-1
CDR3nt: TGTGCCAGCAGTCCAGCCGATCAGGGATTAGGGAACACTGAAGCTTTCTTT
CDR3aa: CASSPADQGLGNTEAFF

d_gene: -
abundance: few
v_gene: TRBV25-1
j_gene: TRBJ2-7
CDR3nt: TGTGCCAGCAGTGTCAGGGGGGGCATCCAGGAGCAGTACTTC
CDR3aa: CASSVRGGIQEQYF

d_gene: -
abundance: few
v_gene: TRBV7-2
j_gene: TRBJ2-7
CDR3nt: TGTGCCAGCAGCCGCACCACCGGGCCTAGGCACGAGCAGTACTTC
CDR3aa: CASSRTTGPRHEQYF

d_gene: -
abundance: few
v_gene: TRBV12-3/TRBV12-4
j_gene: TRBJ1-5
CDR3nt: TGTGCCAGCAGTTACGGGACCCTGCATCAGCCCCAGCATTTT
CDR3aa: CASSYGTLHQPQHF

d_gene: -
abundance: few
v_gene: TRBV6-6
j_gene: TRBJ1-5
CDR3nt: TGTGCCAGCAGTGAATATGGTGGTCAGCCCCAGCATTTT
CDR3aa: CASSEYGGQPQHF

d_gene: -
abundance: many
v_gene: TRBV10-3
j_gene: TRBJ1-3
CDR3nt: TGTGCCATCACCCCACAGGGCGCCTCTGGAAACACCATATATTTT
CDR3aa: CAITPQGASGNTIYF

d_gene: TRBD1
abundance: -
v_gene: TRBV25-1
j_gene: TRBJ2-2
CDR3nt: TGTGCCAGCAGTGAAGATACCGGGACAGGGGTCGACACCGGGGAGCTGTTTTTT
CDR3aa: CASSEDTGTGVDTGELFF

d_gene: -
abundance: once
v_gene: TRBV7-2
j_gene: TRBJ1-2
CDR3nt: TGTGCCAGCAGCTCCCCTGGGGGGATCTACTATGGCTACACCTTC
CDR3aa: CASSSPGGIYYGYTF

d_gene: TRBD1
abundance: -
v_gene: TRBV11-2
j_gene: TRBJ2-7
CDR3nt: TGTGCCAGCAGCCCATGGGACAGGGACAACGAGCAGTACTTC
CDR3aa: CASSPWDRDNEQYF

d_gene: -
abundance: many
v_gene: TRBV6-1
j_gene: TRBJ1-5
CDR3nt: TGTGCCAGCAGTGAAGCTGGGTCGAATCAGCCCCAGCATTTT
CDR3aa: CASSEAGSNQPQHF

d_gene: -
abundance: few
v_gene: TRBV19
j_gene: TRBJ2-7
CDR3nt: TGTGCCAGTAGTATCACACAGAGAAACGAGCAGTACTTC
CDR3aa: CASSITQRNEQYF

d_gene: TRBD1
abundance: -
v_gene: TRBV2
j_gene: TRBJ1-6
CDR3nt: TGTGCCAGCAGCCCCGGACAGGGGGATAAGTCACCCCTCCACTTT
CDR3aa: CASSPGQGDKSPLHF

d_gene: TRBD1
abundance: few
v_gene: TRBV5-1
j_gene: TRBJ1-6
CDR3nt: TGCGCCAGCAGCTGGGGGACAGGGGGCGATTCACCCCTCCACTTT
CDR3aa: CASSWGTGGDSPLHF

d_gene: -
abundance: many
v_gene: TRBV25-1
j_gene: TRBJ1-1
CDR3nt: TGTGCCAGCATTCCGGTGGGGGGCGCTTGGACTGAAGCTTTCTTT
CDR3aa: CASIPVGGAWTEAFF

d_gene: -
abundance: -
v_gene: TRBV10-3
j_gene: TRBJ1-2
CDR3nt: TGTGCCATCACTGGGACAAGTTCCTATGGCTACACCTTC
CDR3aa: CAITGTSSYGYTF

d_gene: -
abundance: -
v_gene: TRBV21-1
j_gene: TRBJ2-7
CDR3nt: TGTGCCAGCAGCATCACTCGGCGGAGGATGGGGAATTTAGTCTCCTACGAGCAGTACTTC
CDR3aa: CASSITRRRMGNLVSYEQYF

d_gene: -
abundance: -
v_gene: TRBV29-1
j_gene: TRBJ1-2
CDR3nt: TGCAGCGTTGACGGCCAGGGCAGGGATGGCTACACCTTC
CDR3aa: CSVDGQGRDGYTF

d_gene: -
abundance: few
v_gene: TRBV7-9
j_gene: TRBJ1-3
CDR3nt: TGTGCCAGCAGCCCCAGGACATCCGGCTCTGGAAACACCATATATTTT
CDR3aa: CASSPRTSGSGNTIYF

d_gene: -
abundance: -
v_gene: TRBV5-2
j_gene: TRBJ2-7
CDR3nt: TGTGCCAGCAACTCCGGGACAGGGGGCATCGAGCAGTACTTC
CDR3aa: CASNSGTGGIEQYF

d_gene: -
abundance: -
v_gene: TRBV15
j_gene: TRBJ1-2
CDR3nt: TGTGCCACCAGCAGAGATCAACTCGACTCCTTCTATGGCTACACCTTC
CDR3aa: CATSRDQLDSFYGYTF

d_gene: TRBD1
abundance: few
v_gene: TRBV9
j_gene: TRBJ2-2
CDR3nt: TGTGCCAGCAGCACTAGCCCGACAGGGGCGGGCGGGGAGCTGTTTTTT
CDR3aa: CASSTSPTGAGGELFF

d_gene: -
abundance: few
v_gene: TRBV7-2
j_gene: TRBJ1-2
CDR3nt: TGTGCCAGCAGCCCATCCCGACTGATAAACTATGGCTACACCTTC
CDR3aa: CASSPSRLINYGYTF

d_gene: -
abundance: few
v_gene: TRBV7-9
j_gene: TRBJ1-1
CDR3nt: TGTGCCAGCAGCTTTTTGGGGGCTAAGGACACTGAAGCTTTCTTT
CDR3aa: CASSFLGAKDTEAFF

d_gene: TRBD1
abundance: -
v_gene: TRBV20-1
j_gene: TRBJ1-5
CDR3nt: TGCAGTGCACCCCCAGGGGGGGCAAGCAATCAGCCCCAGCATTTT
CDR3aa: CSAPPGGASNQPQHF

d_gene: -
abundance: few
v_gene: TRBV7-9
j_gene: TRBJ2-5
CDR3nt: TGTGCCAGCAGCTTAGGGAATCGGCCGGGGCAAGAGACCCAGTACTTC
CDR3aa: CASSLGNRPGQETQYF

d_gene: -
abundance: -
v_gene: TRBV6-1
j_gene: TRBJ1-5
CDR3nt: TGTGCCAGCAGTGAAACGAGGTGGCGGTATATGGCCCAGCATTTT
CDR3aa: CASSETRWRYMAQHF

d_gene: TRBD1
abundance: -
v_gene: TRBV12-3/TRBV12-4
j_gene: TRBJ2-5
CDR3nt: TGTGCCAGCAGACCGGGACAGGGTGTAATCCGGGAGGAAGAGACCCAGTACTTC
CDR3aa: CASRPGQGVIREEETQYF

d_gene: -
abundance: few
v_gene: TRBV2
j_gene: TRBJ1-5
CDR3nt: TGTGCCAGCAGCCGCCCGCCCGATCCCCAGCATTTT
CDR3aa: CASSRPPDPQHF

d_gene: TRBD2
abundance: few
v_gene: TRBV20-1
j_gene: TRBJ2-5
CDR3nt: TGCAGTGCTAGAGATTTAGGTCTAGCGGGGGTAGCCTGGGAGACCCAGTACTTC
CDR3aa: CSARDLGLAGVAWETQYF

d_gene: -
abundance: -
v_gene: TRBV7-8
j_gene: TRBJ1-6
CDR3nt: TGTGCCAGCAGTACCCCAGGGAGGGCACCCCTCCACTTT
CDR3aa: CASSTPGRAPLHF

d_gene: -
abundance: once
v_gene: TRBV11-2
j_gene: TRBJ1-1
CDR3nt: TGTGCCAGCAGCAATGCACAGGGATTTGAGGCTGAAGCTTTCTTT
CDR3aa: CASSNAQGFEAEAFF

d_gene: -
abundance: -
v_gene: TRBV7-9
j_gene: TRBJ1-4
CDR3nt: TGTGCCAGCAGCTTGGGGGTGGAGACTGAAAAACTGTTTTTT
CDR3aa: CASSLGVETEKLFF

d_gene: TRBD1
abundance: -
v_gene: TRBV2
j_gene: TRBJ1-1
CDR3nt: TGTGCCAGCAACTGGAGACAGGGTAGCAAGAACACTGAAGCTTTCTTT
CDR3aa: CASNWRQGSKNTEAFF

d_gene: -
abundance: few
v_gene: TRBV12-3/TRBV12-4
j_gene: TRBJ1-6
CDR3nt: TGTGCCAGCAGTTTTCGTGCGCAGCAGGGCTATAATTCACCCCTCCACTTT
CDR3aa: CASSFRAQQGYNSPLHF

d_gene: -
abundance: -
v_gene: TRBV10-1
j_gene: TRBJ1-2
CDR3nt: TGCGCCAGCAGTGCCAACAGCGCCGGAGATGGCTACACCTTC
CDR3aa: CASSANSAGDGYTF

d_gene: -
abundance: many
v_gene: TRBV7-6
j_gene: TRBJ1-6
CDR3nt: TGTGCCAGCAGCTTATTTGCAGGGGTGTCCTATAATTCACCCCTCCACTTT
CDR3aa: CASSLFAGVSYNSPLHF

d_gene: TRBD1
abundance: many
v_gene: TRBV9
j_gene: TRBJ1-2
CDR3nt: TGTGCCAGCAGCGTGGCCGGACAGGTTGGTGGCTACACCTTC
CDR3aa: CASSVAGQVGGYTF

d_gene: -
abundance: many
v_gene: TRBV2
j_gene: TRBJ1-6
CDR3nt: TGTGCCAGCAGTGAAGGCGGAGCGAAATCACCCCTCCACTTT
CDR3aa: CASSEGGAKSPLHF

d_gene: -
abundance: few
v_gene: TRBV20-1
j_gene: TRBJ2-6
CDR3nt: TGCAGTGCTAGGGAAGGACTTTTCTCTGGGGCCAACGTCCTGACTTTC
CDR3aa: CSAREGLFSGANVLTF

d_gene: -
abundance: many
v_gene: TRBV29-1
j_gene: TRBJ1-1
CDR3nt: TGCAGCGTGGAGGGGGTCCCGAACACTGAAGCTTTCTTT
CDR3aa: CSVEGVPNTEAFF

d_gene: -
abundance: many
v_gene: TRBV7-9
j_gene: TRBJ1-2
CDR3nt: TGTGCCAGCAGCTCTTGGACAGACGACTATGGCTACACCTTC
CDR3aa: CASSSWTDDYGYTF

d_gene: -
abundance: -
v_gene: TRBV7-2
j_gene: TRBJ1-4
CDR3nt: TGTGCCAGCAGCTTAGTTAAGGGCAGTATTATAGAAAAACTGTTTTTT
CDR3aa: CASSLVKGSIIEKLFF

d_gene: -
abundance: few
v_gene: TRBV29-1
j_gene: TRBJ2-6
CDR3nt: TGCAGCGTTGCCGGGACTGGCCGTGGCTCTGGGGCCAACGTCCTGACTTTC
CDR3aa: CSVAGTGRGSGANVLTF

d_gene: -
abundance: few
v_gene: TRBV20-1
j_gene: TRBJ1-3
CDR3nt: TGCAGTGCTAGAGTTGAGGGGCGACCTGGAAACACCATATATTTT
CDR3aa: CSARVEGRPGNTIYF

d_gene: TRBD2
abundance: once
v_gene: TRBV25-1
j_gene: TRBJ2-5
CDR3nt: TGTGCCGCGAGCGGGGGGTCGCTAGAGACCCAGTACTTC
CDR3aa: CAASGGSLETQYF

d_gene: -
abundance: many
v_gene: TRBV10-3
j_gene: TRBJ1-2
CDR3nt: TGTGCCATCAGTGATAACCCCGTTGACTATGGCTACACCTTC
CDR3aa: CAISDNPVDYGYTF

d_gene: -
abundance: -
v_gene: TRBV6-1
j_gene: TRBJ2-7
CDR3nt: TGTGCCAGCAGTGGGATAACAGGGACCACCTACGAGCAGTACTTC
CDR3aa: CASSGITGTTYEQYF